Below are 20 T cell receptor beta chains sequenced from a single sample in a study of cytomegalovirus exposure and HLA in healthy donors (dated by TCRdb to about 2017). Receptor amplification or capture employed the immunoSEQ multiplex PCR assay. A mixture of 60 forward primers for TCR Vbeta segments and 13 reverse primers for TCR Jbeta segments was used in the multiplex PCR. Entries here come from immuneACCESS through TCRdb and include only in-frame sequences with V and J called. Some clones fail to appear in such tables; in the studies checked, an unresolved V gene covers under half of the shortfall, and the cause of the remainder is unknown. In all, the sample holds over 150,000 clones, and over 70% of those were seen once. Jointly, the top ten make up over 2.5% of the sample. The specimen was PBMCs. The receptors were sampled from a woman aged 45-65 years in good health and CMV-seropositive.

V is TRBV18 and J is TRBJ2-3; D uncertain. The CDR3 consists of 15 residues. V lost 1 base, J lost 1 base, and 9 bases lay in between. Looked up from germline, CDR1 is KGHSH and CDR2 is LQKENI. The CDR3 is CASSPLQRRTDTQYF. For the CDR3, the DNA is TGTGCCAGCTCACCACTCCAGAGGCGCACAGATACGCAGTATTTT.

This chain connects TRBV5-4 to TRBJ1-3, with D hard to call. The V end lost 1 base, the J end lost 2 bases, and 10 bases lay between the germline ends. The CDR3 runs 15 residues. CDR1 and CDR2 from the germline V gene are SGHNT and YYREEE (reference sequence). CDR3 region: CASSLIPEAGNTIYF. For the CDR3, the DNA is TGTGCCAGCAGCTTGATCCCAGAAGCTGGAAACACCATATATTTT.

This rearrangement joins TRBV28 to TRBJ2-7; D might be TRBD1 (6 bases). Germline CDR1 reads MDHEN; CDR2 reads SYDVKM. With 2 bases removed from V and 0 bases from J, the gap between germline ends came to 8 bases. CDR3 size: 14 residues. CDR3 amino acids: CASSLQGSSYEQYF. DNA for the CDR3: TGTGCCAGCAGTTTACAGGGGAGCTCCTACGAGCAGTACTTC.

The rearrangement uses TRBV7-8 and TRBJ1-5; D not certain. Germline V gene sequence: CDR1 SGHVS, CDR2 FQNEAQ. The germline V and J ends were trimmed by 5 bases and 4 bases, with 12 bases remaining between them. This CDR3 spans 14 amino acids. CDR3 sequence: CASSPRVSNQPQHF. CDR3 DNA sequence: TGTGCCAGCAGCCCGAGGGTATCGAATCAGCCCCAGCATTTT.

V usage is TRBV9 and J usage is TRBJ2-3, with unresolved D. The CDR3 has 15 amino acids. Trimming pared 3 bases from V and 1 base from J, leaving 12 bases between. Germline V lookup: CDR1 SGDLS, CDR2 YYNGEE. CDR3 in DNA: TGTGCCAGCAGCGCCGACACCCCTGGCACAGATACGCAGTATTTT. As protein: CASSADTPGTDTQYF.

The gene calls are TRBV7-2 and TRBJ2-7; TRBD2 aligns across 9 bases. V gave up 2 bases and J gave up 3 bases; unmatched junction bases: 2. The germline gives CDR1 SGHTA, CDR2 FQGNSA. CDR3 length: 14 residues. The CDR3 coding sequence is TGTGCCAGCAGCTTACGTAGCGGGGGCTACGAGCAGTACTTC. It translates to CASSLRSGGYEQYF. The whole variable domain, filled in from reference TRBV7-2 and TRBJ2-7, reads GAGVSQSPSNKVTEKGKDVELRCDPISGHTALYWYRQSLGQGLEFLIYFQGNSAPDKSGLPSDRFSAERTGGSVSTLTIQRTQQEDSAVYLCASSLRSGGYEQYFGPGTRLTVT.

The J gene is TRBJ1-2, the V gene TRBV7-9; TRBD1 might be the D (5 bases). Germline V gene sequence: CDR1 SEHNR, CDR2 FQNEAQ (reference sequence). CDR3 length: 14 residues. V lost 5 bases and J 1 base, leaving 11 bases between the germline ends. The CDR3 bases are TGTGCCAGCAGCCGTCTCCAGGGTAACTATGGCTACACCTTC. Its translation: CASSRLQGNYGYTF.

The CDR3 protein is CASSQAPRDQPQHF. CDR3 coding DNA: TGCGCCAGCAGCCAAGCCCCCCGGGATCAGCCCCAGCATTTT. The chain employs TRBV4-3 and TRBJ1-5; D remains unclear. Trimming took 1 base from V and 5 from J, leaving 9 bases between them. The CDR3 loop spans 14 amino acids. Germline CDR1 reads LGHNA; CDR2 reads YSLEER.

The sample holds a few counts of this clone. The gene calls are TRBV19 and TRBJ2-2; D is possibly TRBD1 (6 bases). The length of the CDR3 is 14 residues. Trimming shortened V by 11 bases and J by 2 bases, and 15 bases separated the two germline ends. Germline CDR1 reads LNHDA; CDR2 reads SQIVND (reference sequence). The CDR3 sequence: CASEQGINTGELFF. In DNA, the CDR3 is TGTGCCTCGGAACAGGGTATTAACACCGGGGAGCTGTTTTTT.

The V gene is TRBV27, the J gene TRBJ2-7; D is perhaps TRBD1 (5 bases). Looked up from germline, CDR1 is MNHEY and CDR2 is SMNVEV (reference sequence). This CDR3 comprises 13 residues. V lost 5 bases and J 4 bases, leaving 12 bases between the germline ends. CDR3 sequence reads: CASSPRQGYEQYF. CDR3 in DNA: TGTGCCAGCAGTCCTCGGCAGGGTTACGAGCAGTACTTC.

This clone showed up just a few times. The chain recombines TRBV11-2 with TRBJ2-6; D call uncertain. Germline CDR1 and CDR2: SGHAT and FQNNGV. The CDR3 contains 17 residues. The V and J ends lost 6 bases and 0 bases respectively, with 15 bases between them. In nucleotides, the CDR3 is TGTGCCAGCAGGTTCCTAGACGTGCTCTCTGGGGCCAACGTCCTGACTTTC. Protein: CASRFLDVLSGANVLTF.

This sequence joins TRBV11-2 and TRBJ1-2; TRBD1 might be the D (5 bases). V was cut by 3 bases and J by 3 bases, with 14 bases left in between. This CDR3 has 15 amino acids. Germline loops: CDR1 SGHAT, CDR2 FQNNGV. CDR3 bases: TGTGCCAGCAGCTTGAGGTCGTTAGGGGACTATGGCTACACCTTC. It is translated as CASSLRSLGDYGYTF.

This sequence joins TRBV29-1 and TRBJ2-3; 8 bases agree with TRBD1. J was trimmed by 2 bases and V by 8 bases; bases with no gene match: 9. Germline V gives CDR1 SQVTM, CDR2 ANQGSEA. This CDR3 has 14 amino acids. The CDR3 region is CSWTGTGDTDTQYF. The CDR3 DNA sequence: TGCAGCTGGACCGGGACAGGAGACACAGATACGCAGTATTTT.

Here the CDR3 DNA reads TGTGCCAGCAGTTACTCCGGGACAGCACTTTACGAGCAGTACTTC. Encoded protein: CASSYSGTALYEQYF. The V gene is TRBV6-6, the J gene TRBJ2-7; 7 bases line up with TRBD1. Germline V gene lookup returns CDR1 MNHNY and CDR2 SVGAGI (reference sequence). There are 15 residues in the CDR3. Trimming cost V 0 bases and J 4 bases; bases outside gene matches: 6.

In this sample, this clone turned up once. This sequence joins TRBV5-4 and TRBJ1-2; 8 positions agree with TRBD1. Looked up from germline, CDR1 is SGHNT and CDR2 is YYREEE (reference sequence). The CDR3 length is 15 residues. Trimming cost V 4 bases and J 12 bases; bases outside gene matches: 17. CDR3 loop: CASSIPLAPGGTHTF. DNA of the CDR3: TGTGCCAGCAGCATCCCGCTAGCACCAGGGGGCACCCACACCTTC. The whole variable domain, filled in from reference TRBV5-4 and TRBJ1-2, reads ETGVTQSPTHLIKTRGQQVTLRCSSQSGHNTVSWYQQALGQGPQFIFQYYREEENGRGNFPPRFSGLQFPNYSSELNVNALELDDSALYLCASSIPLAPGGTHTFGSGTRLTVV.

The chain has TRBV5-4 and TRBJ1-3, with D perhaps TRBD1 (6 bases). CDR3 size: 16 residues. V was pared by 9 bases and J by 4 bases, with 23 bases between. Per germline, CDR1 SGHNT and CDR2 YYREEE (reference sequence). CDR3 nucleotide sequence: TGTGCCACCGGGAATGGGGGCAACCTGGGGGGAAACACCATATATTTT. Translated, it gives CATGNGGNLGGNTIYF.

The J gene is TRBJ1-5, the V gene TRBV18; D not resolved. The CDR3 is 15 residues long. Trimming took 3 bases from V and 6 from J, leaving 15 bases between them. Germline CDR1 KGHSH, CDR2 LQKENI. The DNA of the CDR3 is TGTGCCAGCTCACCGGATGGGCTGGAGGGTCAGCCCCAGCATTTT. Protein: CASSPDGLEGQPQHF.

This chain links TRBV29-1 with TRBJ1-3, with a tentative D call TRBD1 (5 bases). With 4 bases removed from V and 0 bases from J, the gap between germline ends came to 25 bases. The CDR3 spans 19 residues. The germline V gene has CDR1 SQVTM and CDR2 ANQGSEA. CDR3 bases: TGCAGCGTTGTGGGGTCATTGTTATATTCAGGGATCTCTGGAAACACCATATATTTT. Its translation: CSVVGSLLYSGISGNTIYF.

This clone has more than one count but fewer than ten. The chain uses TRBV2 and TRBJ1-6, with D perhaps matching TRBD1 (5 bases). This CDR3 spans 16 amino acids. Per germline, CDR1 SNHLY and CDR2 FYNNEI. Trimming removed 6 bases at V and 0 bases at J, with 12 bases between. CDR3 amino acids: CASRMGGGSYNSPLHF. In DNA form, the CDR3 reads TGTGCCAGCAGGATGGGGGGAGGCTCCTATAATTCACCCCTCCACTTT.

The rearrangement links TRBV7-2 to TRBJ2-7, with TRBD2 matching over 7 bases. Germline V gene sequence: CDR1 SGHTA, CDR2 FQGNSA. The CDR3 covers 14 residues. With 1 base clipped from V and 4 bases from J, the junction kept 4 bases outside the gene matches. Written as DNA, the CDR3 is TGTGCCAGCAGCTTAGGCGGGAGAGGGTACGAGCAGTACTTC. It encodes CASSLGGRGYEQYF.